This TCR beta chain comes out of a study of cytomegalovirus exposure and HLA in healthy donors. A word on this clone: Its specificity is not known.

Study-wide results and caveats: Sequencing probably produced one cluster of sequence variants that were highly shared.

Healthy people donating bone marrow made up the donors. V was shortened by 5 bases and J by 9 bases, with 14 bases between the two germline ends. Germline CDR1 and CDR2: MDHEN and SYDVKM. This CDR3 is built from 12 residues. PCR primers comprised 60 Vbeta and 13 Jbeta primers. The data were produced by immunoSEQ multiplex PCR, yet TCRdb's version contains in-frame clones alone and is incomplete. The data contain around 150,000 clones, approximately 79% of them singletons. The chain joins TRBV28 to TRBJ2-7; possibly TRBD1 for D (5 bases). The TCR comes from a man aged 60 to 69 in good health and CMV-seronegative. Sequenced: PBMCs. This chain's CDR3 is CASSSQGPGQYF. The CDR3 DNA reads as TGTGCCAGCAGTAGCCAGGGCCCCGGGCAGTACTTC. Variable domain in full (rest from reference TRBV28 and TRBJ2-7): DVKVTQSSRYLVKRTGEKVFLECVQDMDHENMFWYRQDPGLGLRLIYFSYDVKMKEKGDIPEGYSVSREKKERFSLILESASTNQTSMYLCASSSQGPGQYFGPGTRLTVT.